Reported below is one TCR beta chain. The V gene's germline CDR1 is SGHDN and CDR2 FVKESK. The CDR3 covers 20 residues. Trimming removed 4 bases from V and 1 base from J; junction bases left unmatched: 21. This sample is drawn from a study of blood T cell repertoires in COVID-19. A Seattle source enrolled patients during active infection and followed them longitudinally. Authors' processing steps: From reference gene primer amplification, estimates of nucleated cell counts were derived. Profiling relied on immunoSEQ multiplex PCR, and the TCRdb table lists in-frame clones only, not all of them. For V, J and clone size, that table is used; D and trimming come from the DNA. The table shows roughly 45,000 clones, with under 90% occurring only once.

The V gene is TRBV14, the J gene TRBJ1-1, with 7 nucleotides matching TRBD1. Sequenced sample: peripheral blood. The TCR sequence derives from a woman over 75 with COVID-19, enrolled during active disease. The chain's CDR3 is CASSPVLGGISLYGNTEAFF. The CDR3 bases are TGTGCCAGCAGCCCCGTTCTAGGGGGCATATCTCTTTATGGGAACACTGAAGCTTTCTTT.